This is a list of T cell receptor beta chains from one sample in a study of prognosis after radiotherapy for stage I lung cancer. Each CDR3 protein gets one entry after TCRdb re-called the multiplex PCR reads with MiXCR. The profile shows approximately 28,000 distinct CDR3 sequences, around 38% of them singletons. The starting material was PBMCs, obtained before or after stereotactic body radiation therapy (not recorded which). Receptor source: a donor aged 50 or older with non-small cell lung cancer. Both conserved end residues are part of each CDR3. D genes are given only for firm matches. Clone size is not always given. Where it is, it says once, few, many or a class for expanded clones.

TGTGCCAGCACCCATAGCGGGAACGGCGAGACCCAGTACTTC	CASTHSGNGETQYF	TRBJ2-5	TRBV6-1	TRBD2	many
TGTGCCAGCAGCTTAACCCGGGAGGGCCTTAATGAGCAGTTCTTC	CASSLTREGLNEQFF	TRBJ2-1	TRBV11-1	TRBD2	many
TGTGCCAGCAGTGCCCCAGCGGGGGGCGTGGATACGCAGTATTTT	CASSAPAGGVDTQYF	TRBJ2-3	TRBV5-4	TRBD2	-
TGTGCCACCAGCAAATTCGGGACGGATAATTCACCCCTCCACTTT	CATSKFGTDNSPLHF	TRBJ1-6	TRBV15	-	many
TGTGCCAGCAGTTGGGGGACAGGTCGAGAGACCCAGTACTTC	CASSWGTGRETQYF	TRBJ2-5	TRBV12-3/TRBV12-4	TRBD1	many
TGTGCCAGCAGTGAAGCGCTAAGTCCGCGGGAGACCCAGTACTTC	CASSEALSPRETQYF	TRBJ2-5	TRBV2	-	many
TGTGCCAGCAGCCCGAACCCGAACAATGAGCAGTTCTTC	CASSPNPNNEQFF	TRBJ2-1	TRBV16	-	many
TGTGCCAGCAGTTTATTGGGATGGCCCTACGAGCAGTACTTC	CASSLLGWPYEQYF	TRBJ2-7	TRBV28	-	-
TGTGCCAGTAGACCCCAAGGGGGCGGACAAGAGACCCAGTACTTC	CASRPQGGGQETQYF	TRBJ2-5	TRBV19	TRBD1	many
TGTGCCAGCAGTTTAACGGCGGATAACTCCTACGAGCAGTACTTC	CASSLTADNSYEQYF	TRBJ2-7	TRBV28	-	-
TGCGCCAGCAGGCCCGGGACAGGGGCCTCTGGGGCCAACGTCCTGACTTTC	CASRPGTGASGANVLTF	TRBJ2-6	TRBV5-1	TRBD1	many
TGTGCCAGCAGCCCTGGACAGGGCACTGAAGCTTTCTTT	CASSPGQGTEAFF	TRBJ1-1	TRBV5-4	TRBD1	-
TGTGCCAGCAGTTTTACCTGGCGGGGGGGGAAAGATACGCAGTATTTT	CASSFTWRGGKDTQYF	TRBJ2-3	TRBV27	TRBD2	many
TGTGCCAGCAGCAATAAAGCCGGGACAGGGGACTACAGCACAGATACGCAGTATTTT	CASSNKAGTGDYSTDTQYF	TRBJ2-3	TRBV7-8	TRBD1	few
TGCGCCAGCAGCTCAACCGGGACAGAGGCGAACACCGGGGAGCTGTTTTTT	CASSSTGTEANTGELFF	TRBJ2-2	TRBV5-1	TRBD1	many
TGTGCCAGCAGTGTCCGGGGGGGACCGGGGAGGACCGGGGAGCTGTTTTTT	CASSVRGGPGRTGELFF	TRBJ2-2	TRBV6-1	TRBD2	many
TGTGCCAGCTGCTCTAGCAGTAGCACAGATACGCAGTATTTT	CASCSSSSTDTQYF	TRBJ2-3	TRBV6-1	-	many
TGTGACAGCAGTTACTTTACTAGAGGGAGCAGGGCCTACGAGCAGTACTTC	CDSSYFTRGSRAYEQYF	TRBJ2-7	TRBV6-4	-	-
TGTGCCAGCAGCTTAGAGGGGGTGGCCTACGAGCAGTACTTC	CASSLEGVAYEQYF	TRBJ2-7	TRBV7-2	-	many
TGTGCCAGCAGTCATACCGGGAATAGAGGGCACGGGCAGTACTTC	CASSHTGNRGHGQYF	TRBJ2-7	TRBV6-1	-	once
TGTGCCAGCAACCCTGGTGGGGGCCAGAGATCCTACAATGAGAAGTTCTTC	CASNPGGGQRSYNEKFF	TRBJ2-1	TRBV27	-	-
TGCGCCAGCAGCACAGGGGCCACGATGAACACTGAAGCTTTCTTT	CASSTGATMNTEAFF	TRBJ1-1	TRBV5-1	TRBD1	many
TGTGCCAGCAACGCTGGGCACCCTCAAGAGACCCAGTACTTC	CASNAGHPQETQYF	TRBJ2-5	TRBV5-8	-	many
TGCAGTGCAAAGACAGGGGGTGGCTACACCTTC	CSAKTGGGYTF	TRBJ1-2	TRBV20-1	TRBD1	many
TGTGCCTGGAAAGCGAAGGGACAGGGCCCCAACTATGGCTACACCTTC	CAWKAKGQGPNYGYTF	TRBJ1-2	TRBV30	TRBD1	few
TGTGCCAGCAGTTTGGGTTCCTTCGGGGGCTCGCAGTATTTT	CASSLGSFGGSQYF	TRBJ2-3	TRBV12-3/TRBV12-4	-	-
TGTGCCAGCATCCCCGGGACTATCGATGGCACAGATACGCAGTATTTT	CASIPGTIDGTDTQYF	TRBJ2-3	TRBV9	TRBD2	-
TGTGCCTGGAGTCCCTCCAGGACTAGCGGGGGGCCCGGAGATACGCAGTATTTT	CAWSPSRTSGGPGDTQYF	TRBJ2-3	TRBV30	TRBD2	many
TGTGCCAGCACCCCCAGACGGATAAGCACAGATACGCAGTATTTT	CASTPRRISTDTQYF	TRBJ2-3	TRBV6-2/TRBV6-3	-	-
TGTGCCAGCAGCCCGGAAGGGGGGGGGCCCGGGGCCAACGTCCTGACTTTC	CASSPEGGGPGANVLTF	TRBJ2-6	TRBV6-1	-	many
TGTGCCAGCAGTTTGGGTCTTGGCAATCAGCCCCAGCATTTT	CASSLGLGNQPQHF	TRBJ1-5	TRBV12-3/TRBV12-4	-	-
TGTGCCAGCAGTTACCCGGACGAGCAGTACTTC	CASSYPDEQYF	TRBJ2-7	TRBV6-5	-	many
TGCGCCAGCAGCTTGGTCGGACAGCAAGAGACCCAGTACTTC	CASSLVGQQETQYF	TRBJ2-5	TRBV5-1	-	many
TGTGCCAGCAGCCCCTTTTCCTACGAGCAGTACTTC	CASSPFSYEQYF	TRBJ2-7	TRBV11-2	-	medium-sized
TGTGCCACCAGCAGAGATCGAGCAGGGCCCGGCTACACCTTC	CATSRDRAGPGYTF	TRBJ1-2	TRBV15	-	many
TGCAGTGCTAGAGATCCGGGGGGCCCCCGCGACAATGAGCAGTTCTTC	CSARDPGGPRDNEQFF	TRBJ2-1	TRBV20-1	-	many
TGTGCCAGCAGTTACCTAGCGGGGGGGCTAGATACGCAGTATTTT	CASSYLAGGLDTQYF	TRBJ2-3	TRBV12-3/TRBV12-4	TRBD2	many
TGCAGTGCTAGAGGCCTCGAACTTTATAGCAATCAGCCCCAGCATTTT	CSARGLELYSNQPQHF	TRBJ1-5	TRBV20-1	-	-
TGTGCCAGCAGCTACAGCGTATTTTACAATGAGCAGTTCTTC	CASSYSVFYNEQFF	TRBJ2-1	TRBV7-2	-	many
TGTGCCAGCACCGAGGGAGGGGGCGCTATCACCGGGGAGCTGTTTTTT	CASTEGGGAITGELFF	TRBJ2-2	TRBV28	-	-
TGTGCCAGCAGTACATGGACCCCGGGCAATGAGCAGTTCTTC	CASSTWTPGNEQFF	TRBJ2-1	TRBV25-1	-	many
TGTGCCAGTAGCCCACTAGCGGGATACGATGAGCAGTTCTTC	CASSPLAGYDEQFF	TRBJ2-1	TRBV19	TRBD2	-
TGCAGTGCTCAGAAGGAGGGTGGCGAGGGCAATGAGCAGTTCTTC	CSAQKEGGEGNEQFF	TRBJ2-1	TRBV20-1	-	-
TGTGCCAGCAGCCAGGGGACAGGGGGTTACAATGAGCAGTTCTTC	CASSQGTGGYNEQFF	TRBJ2-1	TRBV14	TRBD1	many
TGTGCCAGCAGATTCAGACAGGGCTACGAGCAGTACTTC	CASRFRQGYEQYF	TRBJ2-7	TRBV11-2	TRBD1	-
TGTGCCAGCAGCCGACGCCCGGACAGTGAGCAGTTCTTC	CASSRRPDSEQFF	TRBJ2-1	TRBV6-1	-	-
TGTGCCAGCAGCTTATGGGGACAGGGGGGTCTGAACACTGAAGCTTTCTTT	CASSLWGQGGLNTEAFF	TRBJ1-1	TRBV11-2	TRBD1	once
TGTGCCAGCAGTTCTCCAGCGCACCCTGTCGCCGGGGAGCTGTTTTTT	CASSSPAHPVAGELFF	TRBJ2-2	TRBV6-9	-	many
TGTGCCTGGAGGCGGGGTACTAGCGGGAGAGATAATGAGCAGTTCTTC	CAWRRGTSGRDNEQFF	TRBJ2-1	TRBV30	TRBD2	few
TGTGCCAGCAGGAACGGGGGAGGACAGGGATTGCGTGAGCAGTACTTC	CASRNGGGQGLREQYF	TRBJ2-7	TRBV6-1	TRBD1	-
TGTGCCAGCAGTTACTCAGGCGGGGTTCAGGAGGGGACCCAGTACTTC	CASSYSGGVQEGTQYF	TRBJ2-5	TRBV6-9	-	-
TGTGCCAGTAGAGATACTTATAATTCACCCCTCCACTTT	CASRDTYNSPLHF	TRBJ1-6	TRBV19	-	many